These 19 T cell receptor beta chains share one sample of origin, sequenced in a study of response to subunit inactivated influenza vaccine. TCRdb called the RT-PCR reads again in MiXCR, with one record for every CDR3 protein. Of about 570,000 distinct CDR3 sequences listed, around 10% are singletons. This same sample was also taken into another study, of T cells expressing NK-cell markers. That report notes: Generation of TCR beta cDNA was performed by 5'RACE template switching incorporating UMIs.

Sample: PBMCs from blood, taken on the day of vaccination. The receptors derive from a man over 45 who received an inactivated influenza vaccine.

V gene TRBV9 combines with J gene TRBJ2-2; 8 bases map to TRBD2. The germline CDR1 and CDR2 sequences are SGDLS and YYNGEE. After removal of 3 bases from V and 5 bases from J, the junction contained 12 bases not matched to a gene. This CDR3 region has 17 residues. CDR3 loop: CASSEKILAAKTGELFF. The CDR3, as DNA: TGTGCCAGCAGCGAAAAGATACTAGCGGCTAAAACCGGGGAGCTGTTTTTT.

V gene TRBV5-1 combines with J gene TRBJ2-3; TRBD2 might be the D (6 bases). Trimming took 5 bases from V and 0 from J, leaving 13 bases between them. This CDR3 has 15 amino acids. The V gene's germline CDR1 is SGHRS and CDR2 YFSETQ. The CDR3 loop reads CASSIVGTSTDTQYF. The CDR3 nucleotides read TGCGCCAGCAGTATTGTTGGGACTAGCACAGATACGCAGTATTTT.

This clonotype was picked up a small number of times. The chain combines TRBV20-1 with TRBJ2-3; 14 nucleotides match TRBD2. V dropped 0 bases and J dropped 3; count of bases not matched to a gene: 8. CDR1 and CDR2 from the germline V gene are DFQATT and SNEGSKA (reference sequence). This CDR3 spans 18 amino acids. The CDR3 DNA is TGCAGTGCTAGAGATTCGACTAGCGGGAGGGCCCATACAGATACGCAGTATTTT. This sequence encodes CSARDSTSGRAHTDTQYF.

This clonotype showed up many times. The chain is built from TRBV9 and TRBJ2-5; D gene ambiguous. Germline loops: CDR1 SGDLS, CDR2 YYNGEE. This CDR3 is built from 14 residues. V lost 0 bases and J lost 1, with 7 bases in between. For the CDR3, the DNA is TGTGCCAGCAGCGTAGATCAACTCCAAGAGACCCAGTACTTC. Translation gives CASSVDQLQETQYF.

The table lists this clonotype with a few counts. The chain links TRBV5-1 to TRBJ1-3; possibly TRBD1 for D (6 bases). CDR1 is SGHRS and CDR2 is YFSETQ in the germline V gene. This CDR3 is built from 19 residues. The V and J ends lost 4 bases and 0 bases respectively, with 23 bases between them. The CDR3 region has the DNA TGCGCCAGCAGCCGGGAGTCAGGGGAGTTTAGAGGCTCTGGAAACACCATATATTTT. Amino acids: CASSRESGEFRGSGNTIYF.

This clonotype was detected only a few times. V is TRBV10-3 and J is TRBJ2-5; D uncertain. Germline loops: CDR1 ENHRY, CDR2 SYGVKD. The V and J ends lost 3 bases and 5 bases respectively, with 10 bases between them. The CDR3 extends over 13 amino acids. This CDR3 is CAISEGVRETQYF. CDR3 coding DNA: TGTGCCATCAGTGAAGGAGTCAGGGAGACCCAGTACTTC.

There are a few counts of this clonotype. The chain links TRBV20-1 to TRBJ2-5; tentatively, D is TRBD2 (6 bases). Germline assignment: CDR1 DFQATT and CDR2 SNEGSKA (reference sequence). Trimming cost V 0 bases and J 1 base, with 9 bases left between them. CDR3 length equals 14 residues. The CDR3 region is CSARDLATQETQYF. DNA for the CDR3: TGCAGTGCTAGAGATCTAGCGACCCAAGAGACCCAGTACTTC.

The gene calls are TRBV4-2 and TRBJ1-1; D remains ambiguous. The CDR3 totals 13 residues. Between the trimmed V and J ends, which lost 6 bases and 2 bases, there was a span of 10 bases. The germline V gene encodes CDR1 LGHNA and CDR2 YNFKEQ. The DNA for the CDR3 is TGTGCCAGCAGGGCACAGTCTAACACTGAAGCTTTCTTT. This translates into CASRAQSNTEAFF.

The chain joins TRBV15 to TRBJ2-7; TRBD2 matches at 8 bases. Germline V gene sequence: CDR1 LNHNV, CDR2 YYDKDF (reference sequence). The CDR3 has 16 amino acids. With 2 bases clipped from V and 1 base from J, the junction kept 7 bases outside the gene matches. This chain's CDR3 is CATSRTTSAPSYEQYF. DNA for the CDR3: TGTGCCACCAGCAGAACGACTAGCGCTCCTTCCTACGAGCAGTACTTC.

There are a few counts of this clonotype. The chain carries TRBV5-6 and TRBJ2-3, with no clear D. This CDR3 is built from 12 residues. Germline V gives CDR1 SGHDT, CDR2 YYEEEE. V lost 2 bases, J lost 5 bases, and 6 bases lay in between. The chain's CDR3 is CASSFLKDTQYF. The CDR3 nucleotides are TGTGCCAGCAGCTTTCTCAAAGATACGCAGTATTTT.

This clonotype appeared a few times. The rearrangement links TRBV20-1 to TRBJ2-7; D perhaps matches TRBD1 (5 bases). The V end was cut by 6 bases, the J end by 2 bases, with 11 bases between. The length of the CDR3 is 12 residues. The germline gives CDR1 DFQATT, CDR2 SNEGSKA (reference sequence). The CDR3, as DNA: TGCAGTGCAACAGGAACGACCTACGAGCAGTACTTC. The encoded protein is CSATGTTYEQYF.

The chain joins TRBV12-3 or TRBV12-4 to TRBJ2-7; D is unresolved. The ends were cut back, 6 bases at V and 7 bases at J, with 16 bases in the middle. This CDR3 has 13 amino acids. The CDR3 DNA sequence: TGTGCCAGCAGCCCGCCATTAGCAGGAGAGCAGTACTTC. This gives the protein CASSPPLAGEQYF.

This clonotype was picked up a small number of times. The chain couples TRBV5-6 to TRBJ2-7, with TRBD2 matching over 8 bases. The CDR3 has 14 residues. The junction had 5 bases not matched to a gene; V was cut back by 5 bases and J by 1 base. Germline CDR1 and CDR2: SGHDT and YYEEEE. The CDR3 loop reads CASRSGTSSYEQYF. In DNA form, the CDR3 reads TGTGCCAGCAGATCCGGGACTAGTTCCTACGAGCAGTACTTC. The full variable domain, rest sourced from reference TRBV5-6 and TRBJ2-7, is DAGVTQSPTHLIKTRGQQVTLRCSPKSGHDTVSWYQQALGQGPQFIFQYYEEEERQRGNFPDRFSGHQFPNYSSELNVNALLLGDSALYLCASRSGTSSYEQYFGPGTRLTVT.

This chain joins TRBV4-3 and TRBJ2-3; weak D call: TRBD1 (6 bases). CDR3 length: 15 amino acids. V lost 0 bases and J lost 7, with 14 bases in between. The germline V gene encodes CDR1 LGHNA and CDR2 YSLEER. In DNA form, the CDR3 reads TGCGCCAGCAGCCAAGATTGGGACAACTCCTATACGCAGTATTTT. This sequence encodes CASSQDWDNSYTQYF.

Only a few counts were recorded for this clonotype. The chain links TRBV5-1 to TRBJ2-1; D is unresolved. The germline CDR1 and CDR2 sequences are SGHRS and YFSETQ. Trimming cost V 1 base and J 7 bases, with 6 bases left between them. The CDR3 has 12 amino acids. The CDR3, as DNA: TGCGCCAGCAGCTTGTGGTGGAATGAGCAGTTCTTC. Amino acids: CASSLWWNEQFF.

Only a few counts were recorded for this clonotype. The chain is built from TRBV5-1 and TRBJ2-1, with D possibly TRBD2 on 6 matching bases. From germline, CDR1 is SGHRS and CDR2 YFSETQ. The CDR3 has 17 residues. Trimming took off 4 bases at V and 2 bases at J, with 19 bases between the two ends. DNA for the CDR3: TGCGCCAGCAGCCTGGCGCCGGGAGTTGTGACCTACAATGAGCAGTTCTTC. Translated: CASSLAPGVVTYNEQFF.

This clonotype turned up a few times. The chain combines TRBV6-2 or TRBV6-3 with TRBJ2-7, with 10 bases that match TRBD2. This CDR3 has 15 residues. J lost 4 bases, V lost 1 base, and 4 bases had no gene match. Germline V gene lookup returns CDR1 MNHEY and CDR2 SVGEGT. CDR3 protein: CASSYYNSGRYEQYF. The CDR3 nucleotides read TGTGCCAGCAGTTACTATAATAGCGGGAGGTACGAGCAGTACTTC.

This clonotype has ten or more counts. V usage is TRBV20-1 and J usage is TRBJ2-1; D ambiguous. The V gene's germline CDR1 is DFQATT and CDR2 SNEGSKA (reference sequence). The CDR3 is 13 amino acids. Trimming left V 2 bases short and J 2 bases short, with 7 bases between. DNA for the CDR3: TGCAGTGCTAGATGCCCCCCCTACAATGAGCAGTTCTTC. Amino acids: CSARCPPYNEQFF.

The chain recombines TRBV6-5 with TRBJ2-3; D may match TRBD1 or TRBD2 (5 bases each). Deletions cut 4 bases from V and 2 bases from J, with 13 bases between. The CDR3 runs to 15 residues. CDR1 MNHEY and CDR2 SVGAGI come from the germline V gene. The CDR3 is CASSSFGGSTDTQYF. CDR3 sequence (DNA): TGTGCCAGCAGTTCTTTTGGGGGATCCACAGATACGCAGTATTTT.